This TCR beta chain was profiled in a study of radiation and T cells in renal cell carcinoma (dated by TCRdb to about 2020). Concerning the study at large: In total, 50 to 55 samples underwent TCR beta sequencing: about 26 tumors plus 27 peripheral blood samples. Across all 53 samples, under 5 million unique CDR3 nucleotide sequences, encoding roughly 3 million unique CDR3 amino acid sequences, were identified.

About this clone: Its recognized antigen is unknown. The sample holds no much larger clone one base away, and base qualities are not on file.

This specimen's time point label, per the study, means: tumor resected at nephrectomy. Explained via the paper, the treatment or condition label denotes: 15 Gy SBRT to primary tumor, nephrectomy 4 weeks later. The samples were obtained from a clinical trial, where primary renal cell carcinomas were treated with 15 Gy stereotactic body radiation therapy and then removed by nephrectomy 4 weeks afterward. Every patient had renal cell carcinoma of clear cell pathology. Tumors were mechanically dissociated, digested with collagenase/hyaluronidase at 37 °C, processed in gentleMACS C tubes, and stored in liquid nitrogen. Genomic DNA for TCR sequencing was prepared using the QIAamp DNA Blood Mini Kit (Qiagen). The analyses included only samples that passed all quality control checks. The immunoSEQ kit was used, according to the manufacturer's recommendations, to generate TCR beta libraries from genomic DNA. To prepare libraries, a first multiplex PCR with proprietary primers was run, followed by a second PCR that added unique barcodes, and a bead cleanup was done after each round. A kit-provided positive control reaction and a negative control reaction were included in every sample batch. The final libraries were assessed on an Agilent 4200 TapeStation D1000 ScreenTape, pooled by volume, and quantified by qPCR. Sequencing ran on an Illumina NextSeq500 with a MidOutput 150-cycle cartridge, using 156 Read1 and 15 Index1 cycles with kit custom primers. The pooled library was loaded at approximately 0.92 pM, and around 22% PhiX control was spiked in. In the source study's methods: The vendor-processed data were analyzed in R, and a clonotype was defined as all T cells that share the same CDR3 nucleotide sequence. For clone abundance analyses, frequencies were normalized to the 10,000 most abundant clones per sample. Before analysis, public T cell clones were removed, and these numbered fewer than six per sample on average. The dominant motif analysis was done with ImmunoMap using the PAM10 matrix, a gap penalty of 30, and a homology threshold of 0.3, and motifs with a cumulative frequency of at least 0.01 were considered dominant. Tumor-enriched clonotypes and baseline blood-enriched clonotypes were defined as those with an abundance difference of at least 32-fold between compartments. Similarity between tumor and blood repertoires was quantified using the Baroni-Urbani and Buser coefficient, and groups were compared with two-tailed Wilcoxon tests in R. As stored in TCRdb, this immuneACCESS dataset retains in-frame rearrangements with V and J assigned. A fraction of the clones does not appear; measured against another copy, unresolved V genes explain less than half of the discrepancy, and the remainder lacks a known reason. V and J calls plus clone size are reproduced from that table; the DNA served to infer D and trimming. For this sample the table gives nearly 20,000 clones, of which 55% to 80% were detected only once. The ten largest clones represent about 12% of the sample.

CDR1 and CDR2, looked up from the germline V gene, are LGHNA and YNFKEQ. Measured from the cysteine to the phenylalanine, the CDR3 is 16 residues long. This entry keeps only the CDR3 DNA: 48 bases, framed from base 1. V and J are trimmed by 3 bases and 10 bases, and the gene matches miss 11 bases of the junction. Points the paper makes about the study in general: Because pretreatment tumor biopsies were not available, the study could not determine whether clonotypes were already present within the tumor at baseline. Only small tumor regions of roughly 1 g were available, so intratumoral heterogeneity was not captured. Top tumor clonotypes rose in blood from baseline to 2 weeks post-radiation, then contracted by 4 weeks, suggesting transient expansion of tumor-resident clones. Irradiated tumors contained more dominant CDR3 motifs, and these motifs occupied a larger share of the repertoire than in control tumors. The single-armed trial design could not address effects of radiation dose or scheduling on the TCR repertoire. Irradiated tumors showed higher TCR clonality than controls, with the top 100 clonotypes averaging around 54% of the repertoire versus around 43% in nephrectomy-only tumors.

The V gene is TRBV4-2 and the J gene is TRBJ2-2; 10 nucleotides in the junction match TRBD1. The receptor's source is a woman between 70 and 85 years old with renal cell carcinoma. The material sequenced was tumor tissue, taken from a patient whose treatment included radiotherapy and nephrectomy. The CDR3 here reads CASSQSGQGLVEELFF. Here is the DNA: TGTGCCAGCAGCCAGTCGGGACAGGGGTTGGTCGAGGAGCTGTTTTTT.